The 15 T cell receptor beta chains in this list originate from one sample, sequenced in a study of breast tumors, draining lymph nodes, adjacent tissues. MiXCR was run by TCRdb on the multiplex PCR reads, yielding one entry per CDR3 protein. Altogether approximately 210,000 distinct CDR3 sequences are present, roughly 32% being singletons, with the ten largest covering roughly 1.3%. Axillary draining lymph nodes of breast cancer patients supplied the node samples. The source material was axillary lymph node tissue. These receptors were taken from a female donor with breast cancer. Some clones in this sample may be carry-over from other donors' samples.

As to this clonotype: At one end the junction does not follow the germline gene, possibly because of a read error. This rearrangement joins TRBV20-1 to TRBJ1-4; D is ambiguous. CDR1 DFQATT and CDR2 SNEGSKA come from the germline V gene (reference sequence). CDR3 size: 16 residues. CDR3 in DNA: TGCAGTGCTCTTCGACCCTCGGGAGCAACTAGTGAAGAACTGTTTTTT. Its protein is CSALRPSGATSEELFF.

The genes are TRBV20-1 and TRBJ1-6, with 10 bases lining up with TRBD1. The CDR3 consists of 16 residues. Per germline, CDR1 DFQATT and CDR2 SNEGSKA (reference sequence). The V gene end was trimmed by 2 bases and the J gene end by 7 bases; junction bases not matched to a gene: 8. The CDR3 region has the DNA TGCAGTGCTAGACAACCGGGACAGGGGTTCAATTCACCCCTCCACTTT. It codes for CSARQPGQGFNSPLHF.

This clonotype came up many times. The V call is TRBV7-2, the J call TRBJ2-1; 13 bases are a match to TRBD2. This CDR3 has 15 residues. V was pared by 6 bases and J by 7 bases, with 6 bases of the junction left unmatched. Germline-derived CDR1 and CDR2 are SGHTA and FQGNSA. CDR3 nucleotide sequence: TGTGCCAGCAGTGCCGGGACTAGCGGGATGAATGAGCAGTTCTTC. It encodes CASSAGTSGMNEQFF.

This clonotype appeared many times. The V gene is TRBV6-6, the J gene TRBJ2-1; tentatively, D is TRBD2 (5 bases). This CDR3 contains 13 residues. Per the germline V gene, CDR1 is MNHNY and CDR2 is SVGAGI (reference sequence). Trimming removed 10 bases from V and 6 bases from J, with 16 bases in between. CDR3 DNA sequence: TGTGCCACGTCCGGGGTAGGCTTCAATGAGCAGTTCTTC. It specifies CATSGVGFNEQFF.

This clonotype was counted a few times. This may arise from a read error, as a much more abundant clone is one base away. The rearrangement uses TRBV11-2 and TRBJ2-1; D unresolved. The V gene lost 5 bases and the J gene lost 12 bases, with 14 bases spanning the gap. The CDR3 loop spans 12 amino acids. Germline V gene sequence: CDR1 SGHAT, CDR2 FQNNGV. CDR3 amino acids: CASSPLQMTQFF. The CDR3 bases are TGTGCCAGCAGCCCACTACAGATGACGCAGTTCTTC.

The rearrangement links TRBV24-1 to TRBJ2-2; D is undetermined. The CDR3 is made up of 18 amino acids. CDR1 and CDR2 from the germline V gene are KGHDR and SFDVKD. Between the trimmed V and J ends, which lost 1 base and 4 bases, there was a span of 18 bases. CDR3 amino acids: CATSDFPHRAKGTGELFF. CDR3 DNA sequence: TGTGCCACCAGTGATTTCCCTCACAGAGCGAAGGGCACCGGGGAGCTGTTTTTT.

This clonotype was seen repeatedly, ten times or more. A much more abundant neighbour one base away suggests this may be a read error. The chain has TRBV20-1 and TRBJ2-5; no firm D call. The CDR3 covers 12 residues. The germline V gene encodes CDR1 DFQATT and CDR2 SNEGSKA (reference sequence). Deletions cut 3 bases from V and 13 bases from J, with 18 bases between. CDR3 in DNA: TGCAGTGCTAGCGTAGTAGCTGGTGGGCCGTACTTC. This sequence encodes CSASVVAGGPYF.

The gene calls are TRBV20-1 and TRBJ1-1; D perhaps matches TRBD1 (5 bases). The V gene's germline CDR1 is DFQATT and CDR2 SNEGSKA (reference sequence). V dropped 3 bases and J dropped 5 bases, with 16 bases sitting between them. The CDR3 is 14 amino acids. The CDR3 spells CSASGGGVGTEAFF. CDR3 nucleotide sequence: TGCAGTGCTAGCGGCGGGGGAGTGGGGACTGAAGCTTTCTTT.

This clonotype has ten or more counts. The V and J genes are TRBV2 and TRBJ2-5; the D is unclear. V shed 2 bases and J shed 2 bases, with 12 bases lying between them. CDR3 length: 15 residues. CDR1 is SNHLY, CDR2 FYNNEI, per germline. Written as DNA, the CDR3 is TGTGCCAGCAGTGAACGTCGGCAATCACAAGAGACCCAGTACTTC. It is translated as CASSERRQSQETQYF.

Many counts were recorded for this clonotype. The genes are TRBV9 and TRBJ2-7; perhaps TRBD1 as D (5 bases). The CDR3 has 15 residues. The germline gives CDR1 SGDLS, CDR2 YYNGEE. Trimming left V 0 bases short and J 5 bases short, with 15 bases between. CDR3 nucleotides: TGTGCCAGCAGCGTAGAGGGGAATAGTGGCCACGAGCAGTACTTC. Residues: CASSVEGNSGHEQYF.

This clonotype occurred many times. This chain links TRBV28 with TRBJ1-2, with a tentative D call TRBD1 (5 bases). Germline values: CDR1 MDHEN, CDR2 SYDVKM. The ends were cut back, 6 bases at V and 7 bases at J, with 21 bases in the middle. The CDR3 is made up of 15 amino acids. The CDR3 DNA sequence: TGTGCCAGCAGAGACGACAGAACCGCCTTGTCTGGCTACACCTTC. It codes for CASRDDRTALSGYTF.

V and J are TRBV4-1 and TRBJ2-2, with D uncertain. The CDR3 has 12 amino acids. Germline CDR1 reads MGHRA; CDR2 reads YSYEKL. Trimming removed 0 bases at V and 9 bases at J, with 5 bases between. CDR3 protein: CASSQDSRELFF. The CDR3 DNA reads TGCGCCAGCAGCCAAGATTCCCGGGAGCTGTTTTTT.

This clonotype occurred many times. The CDR3 reads CASSPDRAGELFF. CDR3 nucleotide sequence: TGTGCCAGCAGTCCTGACAGGGCCGGGGAGCTGTTTTTT. This chain uses TRBV7-3 with TRBJ2-2, with TRBD1 matching 7 bases. This CDR3 is built from 13 residues. V was pared by 6 bases and J by 6 bases, with 4 bases of the junction left unmatched. Per germline, CDR1 SGHTA and CDR2 FQGTGA.

The J gene is TRBJ2-4, the V gene TRBV5-8; D is unclear. This CDR3 is 12 amino acids long. Trimming stripped 4 bases from V and 8 bases from J, with 10 bases between. The germline gives CDR1 SGHTS, CDR2 YDEGEE. CDR3 amino acids: CASSRDRDIQYF. DNA of the CDR3: TGTGCCAGCAGCCGAGATCGGGACATTCAGTACTTC.

This clonotype has a count of ten or more. The chain uses TRBV12-3 or TRBV12-4 and TRBJ2-7; TRBD1 matches 10 bases. The V and J ends lost 4 bases and 3 bases, in that order; junction bases with no gene match: 3. CDR3 length equals 14 residues. CDR3 region: CASSSRTGGYEQYF. For the CDR3, the DNA is TGTGCCAGCAGTTCGAGGACAGGGGGCTACGAGCAGTACTTC.